The clone carrying this T cell receptor (beta chain) has only a few counts. The source of the sample is a study of cytotoxic CD8 clonotypes in ibrutinib-treated CLL. The germline gives CDR1 WSHSY, CDR2 SAAADI. V lost 1 base to trimming and J lost 5 bases, with 6 bases between them. The CDR3 loop spans 13 amino acids. Profiling relied on immunoSEQ multiplex PCR, and the TCRdb table lists in-frame clones only, not all of them. In the table there are approximately 340,000 clones, about 61% of which are singletons. The genes are TRBV10-2 and TRBJ1-5; D remains ambiguous. This TCR was sampled from a human donor with chronic lymphocytic leukemia. Sequencing used PBMCs, obtained after 36 months of ibrutinib treatment. The CDR3 reads CASSEFGYQPQHF. In nucleotides, the CDR3 is TGCGCCAGCAGTGAGTTTGGGTATCAGCCCCAGCATTTT.